This T cell receptor (beta chain) was recovered during a study of control samples from healthy donors and cancer patients (dated by TCRdb to about 2020). Preparation of the library involved the immunoSEQ multiplex PCR assay. TCRdb obtained this table from immuneACCESS and retained in-frame rearrangements with V and J assigned. These tables miss some clones; where compared with another copy, unresolved V genes account for less than half of the shortfall, and the remainder is unexplained. This sample comprises under 70,000 clones, more than 95% of them detected only once. The ten largest clonotypes hold 0.95% to 1.4% of the sample. Trimming accounts for 6 bases at V and 0 bases at J, while the number of junction bases matched to no gene is 8. Spanning cysteine to phenylalanine, the CDR3 consists of 18 amino acids. Kept here is only the CDR3 DNA, which spans 54 bases and is read in frame from base 1. The germline V gene specifies MDHEN as CDR1 and SYDVKM as CDR2.

Note on this clone: Its antigen remains unidentified. Qualities for individual bases were not recorded, and no much larger clone is one base off.

The chain links TRBV28 with TRBJ2-4; the junction holds 13 bases that match TRBD2. This sequence was found in a woman between 18 and 30 years old in good health. The sample was blood. The DNA is as follows: TGTGCCAGCAGCCGCCGGGGACTAGCGGGGAAAGCCAAAAACATTCAGTACTTC. This sequence encodes CASSRRGLAGKAKNIQYF. The CDR3 plus the reference TRBV28 and TRBJ2-4 genes for the other parts give the full variable domain: DVKVTQSSRYLVKRTGEKVFLECVQDMDHENMFWYRQDPGLGLRLIYFSYDVKMKEKGDIPEGYSVSREKKERFSLILESASTNQTSMYLCASSRRGLAGKAKNIQYFGAGTRLSVL.